The 7 T cell receptor beta chains below come from one sample, sequenced in a study of blood T cell repertoires in COVID-19. TCRdb keeps only in-frame clones here, not all; method: immunoSEQ multiplex PCR. Of some 220,000 clones in the sample, almost 85% were seen once. The specimen was peripheral blood. The source of these receptors is a man aged 50 to 60 with acute or convalescent COVID-19.

The rearrangement joins TRBV2 to TRBJ1-6; the D gene is possibly TRBD1 (5 bases). The CDR3 consists of 15 residues. The V gene lost 3 bases and the J gene lost 6 bases, with 12 bases spanning the gap. Germline V CDR1 and CDR2: SNHLY, FYNNEI. The CDR3 coding sequence is TGTGCCAGCAGTGAGGGAGGGGCAAGTAATTCACCCCTCCACTTT. Translating gives CASSEGGASNSPLHF.

J is TRBJ2-7 and V is TRBV6-6; tentative D call: TRBD1 (6 bases). The germline V and J ends were trimmed by 6 bases and 5 bases, with 8 bases remaining between them. The CDR3 covers 11 residues. Per germline, CDR1 MNHNY and CDR2 SVGAGI (reference sequence). In DNA, the CDR3 is TGTGCCAGCAGAAACAGGGACGAGCAGTACTTC. Translation: CASRNRDEQYF.

This rearrangement joins TRBV11-1 to TRBJ1-4; D remains ambiguous. The CDR3 runs 15 residues. V was pared by 2 bases and J by 1 base, with 8 bases between. The germline gives CDR1 SGHAT, CDR2 FQDESV (reference sequence). CDR3 region: CASSLSGVTNEKLFF. The CDR3 DNA follows: TGTGCCAGCAGCTTATCCGGGGTAACTAATGAAAAACTGTTTTTT.

V is TRBV30 and J is TRBJ1-4; 7 bases are shared with TRBD1. This CDR3 spans 14 amino acids. Unmatched junction bases numbered 12, after V lost 7 bases and J lost 7 bases. The V gene's germline CDR1 is GTSNPN and CDR2 SVGIG (reference sequence). The CDR3 loop reads CASTRGGPGEKLFF. CDR3 DNA sequence: TGTGCCTCCACGAGAGGGGGCCCGGGTGAAAAACTGTTTTTT.

The chain links TRBV6-5 to TRBJ2-3, with TRBD2 as a possible D gene (6 bases). The CDR3 runs to 13 residues. V lost 7 bases and J lost 6, with 14 bases in between. Germline V gives CDR1 MNHEY, CDR2 SVGAGI. The DNA of the CDR3 is TGTGCCAGCACCGGGGGTAGATGGGATACGCAGTATTTT. As protein: CASTGGRWDTQYF.

This clone was counted between two and nine times. Germline and junction disagree at one end, which may indicate a read error. The CDR3 region is CASSVTGGVETFF. The CDR3 bases are TGTGCCAGTAGTGTAACAGGGGGCGTTGAAACTTTCTTT. The V and J genes are TRBV19 and TRBJ1-1, with 9 bases identical to TRBD1. Germline V gene lookup returns CDR1 LNHDA and CDR2 SQIVND (reference sequence). CDR3 length equals 13 residues.

Comment on this clone: A much bigger clone sits one base away, suggesting this may be a read error. The CDR3 nucleotides are TGTGCCAGCAGCTTGACAGATAACTATGGCTACACCTTC. Its translation: CASSLTDNYGYTF. The V gene is TRBV5-6, the J gene TRBJ1-2; D unresolved. CDR1 and CDR2 from the germline V gene are SGHDT and YYEEEE. Deletions cut 1 base from V and 1 base from J, with 5 bases between. This CDR3 region has 13 residues.